This is a list of T cell receptor beta chains from one sample in a study of blood T cells in healthy people across ages. Via MiXCR, TCRdb re-called the 5' RACE reads, giving one row per CDR3 protein. The sample gives under 2,000,000 distinct CDR3 sequences, just under 50% of which show up once; less than 2.5% is in the top ten. Material for sequencing was blood. All receptors come from a woman between 35 and 50 years old in good health. The CDR3 runs from the conserved cysteine through the conserved F or W. The D gene is left open where the match is weak. Some rows mark clone size as missing; the rest say once, few, many or name a class of expanded clone.

J gene	clone size	D gene	V gene	CDR3 protein	CDR3 DNA
TRBJ2-7	.	.	TRBV2	CASRQPLTFEQYF	TGTGCCAGCCGGCAGCCACTAACCTTCGAGCAGTACTTC
TRBJ2-3	.	TRBD1	TRBV12-3/TRBV12-4	CASSLGTGRRRADTEYF	TGTGCCAGCAGTTTGGGGACAGGGAGACGGCGAGCAGATACGGAGTATTTT
TRBJ2-1	once	TRBD2	TRBV3-1	CASSQDRGSGQTEQFF	TGTGCCAGCAGCCAAGATAGGGGTAGCGGGCAGACGGAGCAGTTCTTC
TRBJ1-2	many	.	TRBV6-5	CASSLVQGYGYTF	TGTGCCAGCAGCCTCGTCCAGGGGTATGGCTACACCTTC
TRBJ1-2	.	TRBD1	TRBV5-1	CASSLYRDSYGYTF	TGCGCCAGCAGCTTGTATAGGGACAGCTATGGCTACACCTTC
TRBJ1-5	few	.	TRBV7-9	CASSPTGIIRPQHF	TGTGCCAGCAGCCCCACAGGGATAATTAGGCCCCAGCATTTT
TRBJ2-5	.	.	TRBV15	CATSRDQGLGSQETQYF	TGTGCCACCAGCAGAGACCAGGGACTGGGCTCACAAGAGACCCAGTACTTC
TRBJ2-5	few	TRBD1	TRBV9	CASSVGTGGRETQYF	TGTGCCAGCAGCGTTGGGACAGGGGGCAGAGAGACCCAGTACTTC
TRBJ1-1	once	.	TRBV6-5	CASSYQTRRHTEAFF	TGTGCCAGCAGTTACCAGACACGCAGACACACTGAAGCTTTCTTT
TRBJ2-1	few	.	TRBV6-2/TRBV6-3	CASSYTRSYNEQFF	TGTGCCAGCAGTTACACCAGATCCTACAATGAGCAGTTCTTC
TRBJ1-1	.	.	TRBV6-5	CASSYEAPGTAQSRAFF	TGTGCCAGCAGTTATGAGGCCCCCGGGACTGCTCAATCTAGGGCTTTCTTT
TRBJ1-4	.	.	TRBV20-1	CSASSSNEKLFF	TGCAGTGCTAGCAGTTCTAATGAAAAACTGTTTTTT
TRBJ2-3	.	TRBD2	TRBV29-1	CSVVKAGDSTDTQYF	TGCAGCGTTGTTAAAGCGGGAGACAGCACAGATACGCAGTATTTT
TRBJ2-7	.	TRBD1	TRBV12-3/TRBV12-4	CASSPGQGEYNEQYF	TGTGCCAGCAGTCCAGGACAGGGGGAGTACAATGAGCAGTACTTC
TRBJ2-3	few	TRBD1	TRBV20-1	CSATTDRGTDTQYF	TGCAGTGCTACTACGGACAGGGGCACAGATACGCAGTATTTT
TRBJ1-2	.	.	TRBV6-5	CASSYRPGDHYGYTF	TGTGCCAGCAGTTACCGGCCAGGGGATCACTATGGCTACACCTTC
TRBJ1-4	.	TRBD1	TRBV20-1	CSAANLQGTYEKLFF	TGCAGTGCTGCGAATTTACAGGGGACCTATGAAAAACTGTTTTTT
TRBJ1-2	.	.	TRBV2	CASSEDRNYGYGYTF	TGTGCCAGCAGTGAAGACCGTAACTACGGCTATGGCTACACCTTC
TRBJ1-2	.	.	TRBV4-1	CASSQDDTVDGYTF	TGCGCCAGCAGCCAAGATGATACAGTCGATGGCTACACCTTC
TRBJ1-2	.	.	TRBV15	CATSRERVTKLRGYTF	TGTGCCACCAGCAGAGAGAGGGTAACGAAGCTTCGGGGCTACACCTTC
TRBJ1-5	once	.	TRBV12-3/TRBV12-4	CASSLRMGGDQPQHF	TGTGCCAGCAGTCTCCGTATGGGGGGAGATCAGCCCCAGCATTTT
TRBJ1-2	few	.	TRBV4-3	CASSQDGGHGYGYTF	TGCGCCAGCAGCCAAGACGGGGGTCATGGCTATGGCTACACCTTC
TRBJ1-5	.	TRBD1	TRBV6-6	CASSLQDRDSNQPQHF	TGTGCCAGCAGTTTACAGGACAGGGATAGCAATCAGCCCCAGCATTTT
TRBJ2-5	few	.	TRBV3-1	CASSRGTFGETQYF	TGTGCCAGCAGCCGCGGGACTTTCGGCGAGACCCAGTACTTC
TRBJ2-3	.	.	TRBV4-1	CASSQGLGTADTQYF	TGCGCCAGCAGCCAAGGTCTAGGGACCGCAGATACGCAGTATTTT
TRBJ1-2	.	.	TRBV12-3/TRBV12-4	CASQRQDSLANYGYTF	TGTGCCAGCCAGAGGCAGGACTCGTTAGCTAACTATGGCTACACCTTC
TRBJ2-5	.	.	TRBV24-1	CATEAPRDPREQYF	TGTGCCACCGAAGCCCCACGGGACCCCAGGGAGCAGTACTTC
TRBJ2-1	.	TRBD2	TRBV5-1	CASSLASGGAFNEQFF	TGCGCCAGCAGCTTGGCTAGCGGGGGGGCTTTTAATGAGCAGTTCTTC
TRBJ2-7	.	TRBD2	TRBV20-1	CSATKLAGGRFGEQYF	TGCAGTGCTACCAAACTAGCGGGGGGGCGTTTCGGAGAGCAGTACTTC
TRBJ2-3	.	TRBD2	TRBV15	CATSQGGSGEGTQYF	TGTGCCACCAGTCAAGGGGGTAGCGGGGAGGGTACGCAGTATTTT
TRBJ2-7	few	TRBD2	TRBV6-6	CASSRLSGTSYEQYF	TGTGCCAGCAGTCGACTTAGCGGGACCTCCTACGAGCAGTACTTC
TRBJ2-5	.	.	TRBV27	CASSLRQDRQEAQYF	TGTGCCAGCAGTTTAAGACAAGATAGACAAGAGGCCCAGTACTTC
TRBJ2-5	few	TRBD2	TRBV11-1	CASSFSGARQETQYF	TGTGCCAGCAGCTTTAGCGGGGCCCGACAAGAGACCCAGTACTTC
TRBJ2-6	.	.	TRBV13	CASSLGGEVSGANVLTF	TGTGCCAGCAGCTTAGGGGGGGAGGTCTCTGGGGCCAACGTCCTGACTTTC
TRBJ2-7	few	.	TRBV5-1	CASSLSVGDSSEQYF	TGCGCCAGCAGCTTGTCCGTAGGGGACTCATCCGAGCAGTACTTC
TRBJ2-6	.	TRBD1	TRBV29-1	CSVTTGAGASVLTF	TGCAGCGTCACGACAGGGGCTGGGGCCAGCGTCCTGACTTTC
TRBJ2-3	.	.	TRBV14	CASSSILYTDTQYF	TGTGCCAGCAGCTCGATATTATACACAGATACGCAGTATTTT
TRBJ2-7	few	.	TRBV7-2	CASSPRELGRPLTYEQYF	TGTGCCAGCAGCCCAAGGGAGTTGGGCAGACCCCTTACCTACGAGCAGTACTTC
TRBJ1-5	.	.	TRBV27	CASSLVVGGQPQHF	TGTGCCAGCAGTTTAGTTGTCGGTGGGCAGCCCCAGCATTTT
TRBJ2-3	.	.	TRBV4-1	CASSQVGEVTDTQYF	TGCGCCAGCAGCCAAGTAGGAGAGGTCACAGATACGCAGTATTTT
TRBJ2-1	.	.	TRBV7-2	CASSQGLAYNEQFF	TGTGCCAGCAGCCAGGGACTCGCCTACAATGAGCAGTTCTTC
TRBJ1-1	few	TRBD1	TRBV18	CASSQGQGRVTEAFF	TGTGCCAGCTCTCAAGGACAGGGGAGAGTCACTGAAGCTTTCTTT
TRBJ1-4	.	TRBD1	TRBV20-1	CSARTPGTANEKLFF	TGCAGTGCTAGAACCCCCGGGACAGCTAATGAAAAACTGTTTTTT
TRBJ1-2	.	.	TRBV7-2	CASRLAGTEWGYTF	TGTGCCAGCAGACTGGCCGGGACCGAGTGGGGCTACACCTTC
TRBJ2-1	.	TRBD2	TRBV7-2	CASSLAVAGGTNEQFF	TGTGCCAGCAGCTTAGCTGTAGCGGGGGGTACCAATGAGCAGTTCTTC
TRBJ1-1	.	.	TRBV9	CASSPRGRDMGTEAFF	TGTGCCAGCAGCCCCAGGGGCAGGGATATGGGAACTGAAGCTTTCTTT
TRBJ2-3	few	.	TRBV28	CASRHTGDTQYF	TGTGCCAGCAGGCACACGGGTGATACGCAGTATTTT
TRBJ2-6	many	.	TRBV29-1	CSVSTDSLALSGANVLTF	TGCAGCGTTTCCACAGATAGTTTAGCCCTCTCTGGGGCCAACGTCCTGACTTTC
TRBJ2-7	few	.	TRBV10-2	CASDGNSGGAYEQYF	TGCGCCAGCGACGGGAATAGCGGTGGGGCCTACGAGCAGTACTTC
TRBJ1-5	.	TRBD1	TRBV6-5	CASSPRGSSNQPQHF	TGTGCCAGCAGTCCCAGGGGGTCGAGCAATCAGCCCCAGCATTTT
TRBJ2-2	.	.	TRBV5-1	CASSLVIGAYANTGELFF	TGCGCCAGCAGCTTGGTTATCGGCGCCTATGCGAACACCGGGGAGCTGTTTTTT
TRBJ2-1	.	TRBD2	TRBV4-3	CASSTRSGGANNEQFF	TGCGCCAGCAGCACCCGTAGCGGGGGGGCCAACAATGAGCAGTTCTTC
TRBJ2-5	.	.	TRBV19	CASSIRHPQETQYF	TGTGCCAGTAGTATACGACATCCTCAAGAGACCCAGTACTTC
TRBJ2-5	few	.	TRBV29-1	CSTRTDQETQYF	TGCAGCACAAGGACGGACCAAGAGACCCAGTACTTC